This entry lists 10 T cell receptor beta chains sequenced from one sample in a study of a mutant IDH1 vaccine in newly diagnosed glioma. Time point reported: week 47, end of study. One vaccine dose held 300 ug of mutant IDH1 20-mer peptide and came with topical imiquimod. Which antigens these TCRs recognize remains unknown. Using immunoSEQ multiplex PCR, the repertoire was profiled, and TCRdb retains in-frame clones only, with some absent. The sample lists about 84,000 clones; 80% to 90% were seen once. Here the sequenced sample was PBMCs, taken from a glioma patient whose treatment included an IDH1 peptide vaccine. The receptors originated from a middle-aged man with glioma.

This clone has a handful of counts. The gene calls are TRBV2 and TRBJ1-2, with D possibly being TRBD1 (6 bases). The CDR3 covers 14 residues. Between the trimmed V and J ends, which lost 6 bases and 6 bases, there was a span of 17 bases. The germline V gene encodes CDR1 SNHLY and CDR2 FYNNEI. The CDR3: CASSPTGFGHGYTF. The DNA of the CDR3 is TGTGCCAGCAGCCCTACAGGGTTTGGGCATGGCTACACCTTC.

This clone was seen more than once but under ten times. The chain is built from TRBV5-1 and TRBJ2-2; possibly TRBD2 for D (6 bases). Germline V gene sequence: CDR1 SGHRS, CDR2 YFSETQ. The CDR3 runs to 14 residues. The V end was cut by 7 bases, the J end by 3 bases, with 13 bases between. CDR3 DNA: TGCGCCAGCTGGGGACTTACTTACACCGGGGAGCTGTTTTTT. It is translated as CASWGLTYTGELFF. Supplemented by reference TRBV5-1 and TRBJ2-2, the full variable domain reads KAGVTQTPRYLIKTRGQQVTLSCSPISGHRSVSWYQQTPGQGLQFLFEYFSETQRNKGNFPGRFSGRQFSNSRSEMNVSTLELGDSALYLCASWGLTYTGELFFGEGSRLTVL.

The sample holds one count of this clone. The rearrangement uses TRBV6-4 and TRBJ2-7, with 8 nucleotides matching TRBD1. Trimming cost V 4 bases and J 3 bases; bases outside gene matches: 8. This CDR3 is 15 amino acids long. Germline V gene sequence: CDR1 MRHNA, CDR2 SNTAGT. CDR3: CASSVQTGQVYEQYF. CDR3 sequence (DNA): TGTGCCAGCAGTGTTCAAACGGGACAGGTCTACGAGCAGTACTTC.

Here the CDR3 DNA reads TGTGCCAGCAGCTCCACTGGGGGGCCAACAGATACGCAGTATTTT. Protein: CASSSTGGPTDTQYF. The chain couples TRBV7-2 to TRBJ2-3; TRBD1 or TRBD2 may be the D gene (6 bases each). Germline V gives CDR1 SGHTA, CDR2 FQGNSA. The CDR3 length is 15 residues. V lost 4 bases to trimming and J lost 3 bases, with 14 bases between them.

The chain couples TRBV10-3 to TRBJ2-5, with a weak D call TRBD1 (6 bases). With 2 bases removed from V and 5 bases from J, the gap between germline ends came to 15 bases. The CDR3 runs 15 residues. CDR1 and CDR2 from the germline V gene are ENHRY and SYGVKD. Here the CDR3 DNA reads TGTGCCATCAGTGAGCCAGGGGTCGGGCGGGAGACCCAGTACTTC. This encodes CAISEPGVGRETQYF.

The chain is built from TRBV30 and TRBJ2-5; 9 nucleotides align to TRBD1. Looked up from germline, CDR1 is GTSNPN and CDR2 is SVGIG (reference sequence). After removal of 5 bases from V and 7 bases from J, the junction contained 11 bases not matched to a gene. This CDR3 has 14 residues. CDR3 amino acids: CAWELTGGLGTQYF. The DNA for the CDR3 is TGTGCCTGGGAATTGACAGGGGGGCTGGGGACCCAGTACTTC.

This clone was recorded a few times. V and J are TRBV30 and TRBJ1-3; D is ambiguous. CDR1 is GTSNPN, CDR2 SVGIG, per germline (reference sequence). With 1 base removed from V and 5 bases from J, the gap between germline ends came to 3 bases. The CDR3 runs to 11 residues. DNA of the CDR3: TGTGCCTGGAGTGGTAGAAACACCATATATTTT. Translating it yields CAWSGRNTIYF.

The table lists this clone with a count of one. This rearrangement joins TRBV6-5 to TRBJ2-7; D may be TRBD1 or TRBD2 (5 bases each). The ends were cut back, 4 bases at V and 4 bases at J, with 14 bases in the middle. Germline CDR1 is MNHEY and CDR2 is SVGAGI. The CDR3 sequence is 14 residues long. The CDR3: CASSSQSWGYEQYF. The CDR3 DNA sequence: TGTGCCAGCAGTTCCCAGAGTTGGGGGTACGAGCAGTACTTC.

This chain uses TRBV18 with TRBJ2-7; D call uncertain. Germline assignment: CDR1 KGHSH and CDR2 LQKENI. This CDR3 comprises 12 residues. Trimming removed 6 bases from V and 6 bases from J, with 12 bases in between. The CDR3 coding sequence is TGTGCCAGCTCGGCCACCCCCCCCGAGCAGTACTTC. It codes for CASSATPPEQYF.

The rearrangement uses TRBV15 and TRBJ2-1; D is ambiguous. Trimming shortened V by 0 bases and J by 12 bases, and 21 bases separated the two germline ends. There are 16 residues in the CDR3. CDR1 LNHNV and CDR2 YYDKDF come from the germline V gene (reference sequence). This CDR3 reads CATSRDFASKDSGQFF. The DNA of the CDR3 is TGTGCCACCAGCAGAGATTTTGCTTCTAAAGACTCAGGGCAGTTCTTC.